This T cell receptor beta chain comes out of a study of T cell changes during pregnancy in multiple sclerosis. This clone occurred once. Germline V lookup: CDR1 SGHAT, CDR2 FQNNGV. This CDR3 contains 15 residues. V shed 6 bases, J shed 3 bases, and the junction held 5 bases outside the gene matches. Some clones are missing from TCRdb's copy, which holds only in-frame ones; the method was immunoSEQ multiplex PCR. This sample carries about 64,000 clones, almost 97% of them seen once, and the ten largest clones take about 2.3%. This receptor was taken from a female donor with multiple sclerosis, enrolled in a pregnancy study. The chain has TRBV11-2 and TRBJ2-1; the match to TRBD2 covers 10 bases. Sequencing used CD8+ T cells from peripheral blood mononuclear cells, obtained after pregnancy. The CDR3 protein is CASRGSGRDYNEQFF. DNA for the CDR3: TGTGCCAGCAGAGGAAGCGGGAGGGACTACAATGAGCAGTTCTTC. Full variable domain (missing parts from reference TRBV11-2 and TRBJ2-1): EAGVAQSPRYKIIEKRQSVAFWCNPISGHATLYWYQQILGQGPKLLIQFQNNGVVDDSQLPKDRFSAERLKGVDSTLKIQPAKLEDSAVYLCASRGSGRDYNEQFFGPGTRLTVL.